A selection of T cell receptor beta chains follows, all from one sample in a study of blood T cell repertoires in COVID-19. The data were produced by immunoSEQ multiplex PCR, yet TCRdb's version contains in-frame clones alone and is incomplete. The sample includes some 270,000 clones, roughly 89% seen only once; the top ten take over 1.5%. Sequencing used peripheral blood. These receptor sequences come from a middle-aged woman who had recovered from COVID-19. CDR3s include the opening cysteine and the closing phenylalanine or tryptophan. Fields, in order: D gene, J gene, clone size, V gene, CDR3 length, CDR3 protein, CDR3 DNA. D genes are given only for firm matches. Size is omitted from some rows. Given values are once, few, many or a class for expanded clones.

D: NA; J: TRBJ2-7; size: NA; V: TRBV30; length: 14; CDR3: CAWSVGGSSYEQYF; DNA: TGTGCCTGGAGTGTAGGGGGAAGCTCCTACGAGCAGTACTTC
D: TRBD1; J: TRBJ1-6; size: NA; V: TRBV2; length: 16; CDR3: CASSPPDRFYNSPLHF; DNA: TGTGCCAGCAGTCCCCCGGACAGGTTCTATAATTCACCCCTCCACTTT
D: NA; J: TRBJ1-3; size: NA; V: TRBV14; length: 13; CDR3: CASSQGAGNTIYF; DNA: TGTGCCAGCAGCCAAGGAGCTGGAAACACCATATATTTT
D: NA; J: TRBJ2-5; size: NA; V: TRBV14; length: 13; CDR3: CASSQGRWETQYF; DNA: TGTGCCAGCAGCCAAGGGAGGTGGGAGACCCAGTACTTC
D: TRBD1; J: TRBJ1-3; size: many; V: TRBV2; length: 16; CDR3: CASSPQGARSGNTIYF; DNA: TGTGCCAGCAGTCCACAGGGGGCGCGCTCTGGAAACACCATATATTTT
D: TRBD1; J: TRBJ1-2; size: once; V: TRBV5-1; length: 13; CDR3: CASRVGTDYGYTF; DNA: TGCGCCAGCAGAGTAGGGACAGACTATGGCTACACCTTC
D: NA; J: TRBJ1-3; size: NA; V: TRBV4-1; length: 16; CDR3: CASSQEDFRSGNTIYF; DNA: TGCGCCAGCAGCCAAGAGGACTTTCGCTCTGGAAACACCATATATTTT
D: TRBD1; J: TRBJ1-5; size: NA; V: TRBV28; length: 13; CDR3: CASSKQGRQPQHF; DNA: TGTGCCAGCAGTAAACAGGGGCGGCAGCCCCAGCATTTT
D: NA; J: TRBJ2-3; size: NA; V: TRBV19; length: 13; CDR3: CASSRQVTDTQYF; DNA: TGTGCCAGTTCCAGACAGGTAACAGATACGCAGTATTTT
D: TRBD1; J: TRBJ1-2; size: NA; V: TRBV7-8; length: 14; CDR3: CASSPTRQGENWAF; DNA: TGTGCCAGCAGCCCTACCCGACAGGGTGAAAACTGGGCCTTC
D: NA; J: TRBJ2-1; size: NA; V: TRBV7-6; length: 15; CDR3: CASSLAFGWHNEQFF; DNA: TGTGCCAGCAGCTTAGCCTTTGGCTGGCACAATGAGCAGTTCTTC
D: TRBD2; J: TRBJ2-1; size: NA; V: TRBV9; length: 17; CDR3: CASSAPRGGASYNEQFF; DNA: TGTGCCAGCAGCGCTCCCCGGGGGGGGGCCTCCTACAATGAGCAGTTCTTC
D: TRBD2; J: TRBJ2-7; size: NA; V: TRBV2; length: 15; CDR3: CASSEWVGGAGEQYF; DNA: TGTGCCAGCAGTGAATGGGTCGGGGGGGCCGGCGAGCAGTACTTC
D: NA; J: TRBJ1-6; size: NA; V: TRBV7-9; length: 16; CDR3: CASSLAGSSAYSPLHF; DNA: TGTGCCAGCAGCTTAGCGGGGAGTTCAGCCTATTCACCCCTCCACTTT
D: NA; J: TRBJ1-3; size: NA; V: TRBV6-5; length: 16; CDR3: CASSYSIGVSGNTIYF; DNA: TGTGCCAGCAGTTACTCGATCGGGGTCTCTGGAAACACCATATATTTT
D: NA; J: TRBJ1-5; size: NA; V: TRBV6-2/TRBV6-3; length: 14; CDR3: CASSSRDNYQPQHF; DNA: TGTGCCAGCAGTTCCCGGGACAACTATCAGCCCCAGCATTTT
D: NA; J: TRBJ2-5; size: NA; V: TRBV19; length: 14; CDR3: CASKGRQGIETQYF; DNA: TGTGCCAGTAAGGGTCGGCAGGGGATAGAGACCCAGTACTTC
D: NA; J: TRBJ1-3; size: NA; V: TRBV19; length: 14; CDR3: CASSLRTAGNTIYF; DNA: TGTGCCAGTAGTCTTCGGACAGCTGGAAACACCATATATTTT
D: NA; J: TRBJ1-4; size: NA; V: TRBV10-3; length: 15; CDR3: CAISSGRAAGEKLFF; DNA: NA
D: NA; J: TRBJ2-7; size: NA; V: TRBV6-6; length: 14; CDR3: CASSYGTGNYEQYF; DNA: TGTGCCAGCAGTTATGGCACAGGAAATTACGAGCAGTACTTC
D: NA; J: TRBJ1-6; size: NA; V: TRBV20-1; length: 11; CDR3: CSARGNSPLHF; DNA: TGCAGTGCCAGGGGTAACTCACCCCTCCACTTT
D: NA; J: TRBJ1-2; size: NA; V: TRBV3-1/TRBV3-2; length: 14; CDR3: CASSQDGLAYGYTF; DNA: TGTGCCAGCAGCCAAGACGGACTGGCCTATGGCTACACCTTC
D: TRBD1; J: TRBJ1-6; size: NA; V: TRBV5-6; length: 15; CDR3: CASRYRDRGPSPLHF; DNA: TGTGCCAGCCGATACCGGGACAGGGGGCCTTCACCCCTCCACTTT
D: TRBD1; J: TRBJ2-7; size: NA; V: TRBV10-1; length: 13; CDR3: CASSRDSSYEQYF; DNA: TGCGCCAGCTCCAGGGACAGCTCCTACGAGCAGTACTTC
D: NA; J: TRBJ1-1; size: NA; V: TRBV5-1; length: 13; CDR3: CASSTTGNTEAFF; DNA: TGCGCCAGCAGCACGACAGGCAACACTGAAGCTTTCTTT
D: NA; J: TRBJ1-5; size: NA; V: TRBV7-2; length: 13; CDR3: CASSSLPTGNQHF; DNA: TGTGCCAGCAGCTCCCTTCCTACAGGGAACCAGCATTTT
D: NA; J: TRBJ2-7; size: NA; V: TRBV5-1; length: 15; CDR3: CASSLGAESSYEQYF; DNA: TGCGCCAGCAGCTTGGGTGCCGAGTCATCCTACGAGCAGTACTTC
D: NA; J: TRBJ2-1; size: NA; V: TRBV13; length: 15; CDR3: CASSLGVFRQNEQFF; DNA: TGTGCCAGCAGCTTAGGGGTTTTTCGACAGAATGAGCAGTTCTTC
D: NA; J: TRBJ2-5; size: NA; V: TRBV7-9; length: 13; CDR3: CASSQNIQETQYF; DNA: TGTGCCAGCAGCCAAAACATTCAAGAGACCCAGTACTTC
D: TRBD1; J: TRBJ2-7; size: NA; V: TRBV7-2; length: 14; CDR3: CASSHGQGVYEQYF; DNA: TGTGCCAGCAGCCATGGACAGGGGGTCTACGAGCAGTACTTC
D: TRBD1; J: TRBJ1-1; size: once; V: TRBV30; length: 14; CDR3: CAWNRGQTNTEAFF; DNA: TGTGCCTGGAACCGGGGACAGACAAACACTGAAGCTTTCTTT
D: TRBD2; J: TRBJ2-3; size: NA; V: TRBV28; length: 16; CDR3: CASSFPSGLAGDTQYF; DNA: TGTGCCAGCAGTTTCCCCTCAGGACTAGCGGGGGATACGCAGTATTTT
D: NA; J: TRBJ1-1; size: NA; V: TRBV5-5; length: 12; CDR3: CASSLERAEAFF; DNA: TGTGCCAGCAGCTTGGAACGGGCTGAAGCTTTCTTT
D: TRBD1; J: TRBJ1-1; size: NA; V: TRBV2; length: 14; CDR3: CASRAGQGTTEAFF; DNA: TGTGCCAGCAGAGCGGGACAGGGGACTACTGAAGCTTTCTTT